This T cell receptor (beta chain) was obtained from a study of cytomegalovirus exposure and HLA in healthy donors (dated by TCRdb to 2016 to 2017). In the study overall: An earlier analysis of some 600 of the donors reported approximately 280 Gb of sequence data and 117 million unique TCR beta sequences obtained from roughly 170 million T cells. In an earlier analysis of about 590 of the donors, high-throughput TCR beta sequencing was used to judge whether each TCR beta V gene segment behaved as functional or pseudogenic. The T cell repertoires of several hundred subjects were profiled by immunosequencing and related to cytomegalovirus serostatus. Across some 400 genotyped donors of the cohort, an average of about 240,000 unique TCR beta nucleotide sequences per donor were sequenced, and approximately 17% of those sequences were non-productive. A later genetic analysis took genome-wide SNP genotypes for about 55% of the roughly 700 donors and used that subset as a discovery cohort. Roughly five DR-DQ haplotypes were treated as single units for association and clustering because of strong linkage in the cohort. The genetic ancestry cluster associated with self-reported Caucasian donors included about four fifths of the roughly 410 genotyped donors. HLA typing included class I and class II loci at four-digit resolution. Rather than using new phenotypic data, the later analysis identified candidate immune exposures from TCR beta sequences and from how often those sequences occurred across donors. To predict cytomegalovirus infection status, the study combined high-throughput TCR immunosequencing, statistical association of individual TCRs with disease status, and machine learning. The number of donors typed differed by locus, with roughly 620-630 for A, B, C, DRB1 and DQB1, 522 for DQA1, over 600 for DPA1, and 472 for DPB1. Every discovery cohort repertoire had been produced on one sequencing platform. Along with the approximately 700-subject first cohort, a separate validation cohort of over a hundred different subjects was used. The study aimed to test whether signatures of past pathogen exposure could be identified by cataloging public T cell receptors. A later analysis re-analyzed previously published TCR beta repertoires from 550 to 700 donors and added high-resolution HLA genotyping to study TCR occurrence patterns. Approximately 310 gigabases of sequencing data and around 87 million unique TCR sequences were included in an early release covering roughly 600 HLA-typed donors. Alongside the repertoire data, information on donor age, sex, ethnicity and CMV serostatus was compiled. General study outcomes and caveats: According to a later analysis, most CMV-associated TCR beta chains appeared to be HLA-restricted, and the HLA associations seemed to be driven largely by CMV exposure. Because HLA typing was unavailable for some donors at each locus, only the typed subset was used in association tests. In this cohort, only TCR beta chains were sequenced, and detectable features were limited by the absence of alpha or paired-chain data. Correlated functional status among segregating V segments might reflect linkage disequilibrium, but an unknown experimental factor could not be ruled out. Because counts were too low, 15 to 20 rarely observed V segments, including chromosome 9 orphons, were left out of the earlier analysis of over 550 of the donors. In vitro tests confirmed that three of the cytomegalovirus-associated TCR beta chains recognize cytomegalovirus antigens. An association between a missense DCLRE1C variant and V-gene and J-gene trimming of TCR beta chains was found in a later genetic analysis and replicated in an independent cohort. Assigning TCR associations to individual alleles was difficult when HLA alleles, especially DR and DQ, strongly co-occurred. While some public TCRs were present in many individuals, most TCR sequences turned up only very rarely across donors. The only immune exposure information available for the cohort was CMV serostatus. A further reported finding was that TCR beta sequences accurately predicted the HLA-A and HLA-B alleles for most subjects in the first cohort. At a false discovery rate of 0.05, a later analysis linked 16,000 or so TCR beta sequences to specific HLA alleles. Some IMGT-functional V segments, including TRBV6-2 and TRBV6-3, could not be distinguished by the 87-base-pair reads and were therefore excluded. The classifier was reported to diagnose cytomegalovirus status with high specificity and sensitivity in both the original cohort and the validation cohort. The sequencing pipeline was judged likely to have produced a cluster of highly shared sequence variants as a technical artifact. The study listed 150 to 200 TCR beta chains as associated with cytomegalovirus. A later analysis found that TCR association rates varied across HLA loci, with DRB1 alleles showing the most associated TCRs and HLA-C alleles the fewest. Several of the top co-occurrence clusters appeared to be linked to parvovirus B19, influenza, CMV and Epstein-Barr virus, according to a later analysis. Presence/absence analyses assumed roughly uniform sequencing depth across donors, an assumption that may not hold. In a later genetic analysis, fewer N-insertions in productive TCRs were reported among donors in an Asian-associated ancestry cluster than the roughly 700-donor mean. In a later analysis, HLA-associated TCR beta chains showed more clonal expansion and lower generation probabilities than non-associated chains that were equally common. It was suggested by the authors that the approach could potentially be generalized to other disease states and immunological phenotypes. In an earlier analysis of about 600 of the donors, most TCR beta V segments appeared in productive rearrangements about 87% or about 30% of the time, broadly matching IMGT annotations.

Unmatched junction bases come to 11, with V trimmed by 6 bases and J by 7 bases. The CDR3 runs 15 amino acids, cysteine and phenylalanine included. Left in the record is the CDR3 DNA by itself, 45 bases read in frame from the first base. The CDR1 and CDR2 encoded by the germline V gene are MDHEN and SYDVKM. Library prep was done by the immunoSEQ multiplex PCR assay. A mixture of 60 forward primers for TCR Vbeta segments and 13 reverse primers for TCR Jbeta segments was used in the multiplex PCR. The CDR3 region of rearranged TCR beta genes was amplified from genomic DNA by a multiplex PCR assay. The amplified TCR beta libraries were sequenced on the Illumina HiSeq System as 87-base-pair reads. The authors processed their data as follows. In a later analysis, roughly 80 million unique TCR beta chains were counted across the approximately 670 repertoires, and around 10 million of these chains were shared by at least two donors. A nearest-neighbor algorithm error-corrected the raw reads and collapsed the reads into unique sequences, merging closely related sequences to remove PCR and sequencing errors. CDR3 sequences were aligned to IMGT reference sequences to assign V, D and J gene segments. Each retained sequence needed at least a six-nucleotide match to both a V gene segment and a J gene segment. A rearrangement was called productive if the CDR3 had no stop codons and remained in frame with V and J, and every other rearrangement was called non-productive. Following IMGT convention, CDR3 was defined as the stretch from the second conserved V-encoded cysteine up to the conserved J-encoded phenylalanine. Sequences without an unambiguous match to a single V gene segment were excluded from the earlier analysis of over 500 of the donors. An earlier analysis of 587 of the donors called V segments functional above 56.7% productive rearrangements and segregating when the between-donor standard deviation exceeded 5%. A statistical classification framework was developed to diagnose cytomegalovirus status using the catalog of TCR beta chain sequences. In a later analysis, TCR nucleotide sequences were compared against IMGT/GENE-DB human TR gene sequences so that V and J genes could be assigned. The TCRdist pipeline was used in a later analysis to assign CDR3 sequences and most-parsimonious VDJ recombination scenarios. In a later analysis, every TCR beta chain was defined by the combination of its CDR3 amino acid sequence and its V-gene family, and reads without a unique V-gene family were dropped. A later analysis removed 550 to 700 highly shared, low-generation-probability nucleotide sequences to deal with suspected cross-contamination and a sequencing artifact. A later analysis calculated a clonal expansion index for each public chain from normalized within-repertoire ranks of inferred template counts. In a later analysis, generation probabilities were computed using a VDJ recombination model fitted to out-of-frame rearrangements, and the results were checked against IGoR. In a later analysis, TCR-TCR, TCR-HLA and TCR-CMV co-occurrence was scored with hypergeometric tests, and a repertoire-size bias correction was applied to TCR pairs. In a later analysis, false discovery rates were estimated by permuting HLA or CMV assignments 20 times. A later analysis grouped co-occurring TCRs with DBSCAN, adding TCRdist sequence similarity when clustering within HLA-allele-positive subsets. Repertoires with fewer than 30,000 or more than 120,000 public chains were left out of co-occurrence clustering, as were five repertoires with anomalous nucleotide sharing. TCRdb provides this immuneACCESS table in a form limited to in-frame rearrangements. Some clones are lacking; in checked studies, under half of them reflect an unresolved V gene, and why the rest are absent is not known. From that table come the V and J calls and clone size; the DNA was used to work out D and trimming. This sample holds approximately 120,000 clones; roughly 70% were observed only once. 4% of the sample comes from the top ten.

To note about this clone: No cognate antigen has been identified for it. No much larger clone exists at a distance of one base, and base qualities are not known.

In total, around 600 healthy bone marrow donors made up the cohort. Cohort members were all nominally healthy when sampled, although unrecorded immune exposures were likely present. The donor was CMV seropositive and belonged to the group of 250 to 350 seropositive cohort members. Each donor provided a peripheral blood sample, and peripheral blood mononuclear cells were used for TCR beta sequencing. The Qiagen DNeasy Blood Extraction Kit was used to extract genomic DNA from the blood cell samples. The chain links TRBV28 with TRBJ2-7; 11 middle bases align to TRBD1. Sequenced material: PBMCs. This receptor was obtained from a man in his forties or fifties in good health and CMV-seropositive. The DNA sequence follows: TGTGCCAGCAGCATACCCGGACAGGGGGCGGGGGAGCAGTACTTC. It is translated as CASSIPGQGAGEQYF. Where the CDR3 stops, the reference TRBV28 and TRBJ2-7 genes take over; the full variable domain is DVKVTQSSRYLVKRTGEKVFLECVQDMDHENMFWYRQDPGLGLRLIYFSYDVKMKEKGDIPEGYSVSREKKERFSLILESASTNQTSMYLCASSIPGQGAGEQYFGPGTRLTVT.